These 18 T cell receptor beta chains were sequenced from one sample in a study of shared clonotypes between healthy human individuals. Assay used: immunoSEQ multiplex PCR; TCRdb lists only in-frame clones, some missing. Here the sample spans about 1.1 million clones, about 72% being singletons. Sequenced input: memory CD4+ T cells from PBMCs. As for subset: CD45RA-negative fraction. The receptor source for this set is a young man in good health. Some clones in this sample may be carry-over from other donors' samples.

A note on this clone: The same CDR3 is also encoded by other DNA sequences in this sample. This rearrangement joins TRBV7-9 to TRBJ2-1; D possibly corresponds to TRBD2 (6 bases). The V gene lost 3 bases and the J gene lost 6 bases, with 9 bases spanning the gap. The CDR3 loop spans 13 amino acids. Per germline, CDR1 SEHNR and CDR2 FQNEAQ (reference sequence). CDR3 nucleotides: TGTGCCAGCAGCTTGGCCGGGGGCAATGAGCAGTTCTTC. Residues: CASSLAGGNEQFF.

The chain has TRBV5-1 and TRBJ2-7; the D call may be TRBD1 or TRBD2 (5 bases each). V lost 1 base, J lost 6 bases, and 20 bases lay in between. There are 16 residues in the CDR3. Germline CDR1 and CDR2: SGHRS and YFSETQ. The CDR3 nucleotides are TGCGCCAGCAGCTTGACGGGACCGGGAACGCGCGGCGAGCAGTACTTC. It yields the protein CASSLTGPGTRGEQYF.

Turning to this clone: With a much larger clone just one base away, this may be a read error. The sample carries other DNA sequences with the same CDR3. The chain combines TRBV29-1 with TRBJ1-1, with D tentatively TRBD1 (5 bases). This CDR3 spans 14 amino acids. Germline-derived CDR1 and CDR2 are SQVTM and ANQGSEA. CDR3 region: CSVALGTAGTEAFF. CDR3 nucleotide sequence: TGCAGCGTAGCACTCGGGACGGCGGGTACTGAGGCTTTCTTT.

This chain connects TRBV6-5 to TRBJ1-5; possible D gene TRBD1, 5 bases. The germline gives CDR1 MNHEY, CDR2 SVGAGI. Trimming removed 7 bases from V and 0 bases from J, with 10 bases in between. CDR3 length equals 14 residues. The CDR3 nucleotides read TGTGCCAGCATAGCGGGGACTAGCAATCAGCCCCAGCATTTT. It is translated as CASIAGTSNQPQHF.

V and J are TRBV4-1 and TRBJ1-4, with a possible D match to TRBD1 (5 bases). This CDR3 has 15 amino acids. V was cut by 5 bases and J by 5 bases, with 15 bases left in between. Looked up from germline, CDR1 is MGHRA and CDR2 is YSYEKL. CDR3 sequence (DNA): TGCGCCAGCAGCGTTAGGCAGGGAACCAATGAAAAACTGTTTTTT. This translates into CASSVRQGTNEKLFF.

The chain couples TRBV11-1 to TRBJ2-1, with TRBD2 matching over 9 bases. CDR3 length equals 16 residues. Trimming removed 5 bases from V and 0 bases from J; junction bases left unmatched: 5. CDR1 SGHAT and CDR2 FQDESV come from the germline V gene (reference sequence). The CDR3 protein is CASSPLSGSSYNEQFF. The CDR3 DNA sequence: TGTGCCAGCAGCCCACTTAGCGGGAGCTCCTACAATGAGCAGTTCTTC.

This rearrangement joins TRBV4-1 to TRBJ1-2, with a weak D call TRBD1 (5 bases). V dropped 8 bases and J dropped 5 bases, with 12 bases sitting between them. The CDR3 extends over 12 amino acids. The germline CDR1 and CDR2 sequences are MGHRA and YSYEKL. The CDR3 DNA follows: TGCGCCAGCGCCGAAGGGGCTTATGGCTACACCTTC. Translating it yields CASAEGAYGYTF.

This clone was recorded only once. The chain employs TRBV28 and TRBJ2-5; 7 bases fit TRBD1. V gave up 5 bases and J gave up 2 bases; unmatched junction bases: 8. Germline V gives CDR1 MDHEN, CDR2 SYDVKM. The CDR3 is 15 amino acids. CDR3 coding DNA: TGTGCCAGCAGTGCCCTTGGGACAGCACAAGAGACCCAGTACTTC. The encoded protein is CASSALGTAQETQYF.

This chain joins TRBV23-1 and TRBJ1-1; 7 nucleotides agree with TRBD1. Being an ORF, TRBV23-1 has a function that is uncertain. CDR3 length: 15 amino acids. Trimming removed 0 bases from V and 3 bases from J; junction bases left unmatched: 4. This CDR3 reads CASSQSTRGDTEAFF. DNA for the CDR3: TGCGCCAGCAGTCAATCCACCAGGGGGGACACTGAAGCTTTCTTT.

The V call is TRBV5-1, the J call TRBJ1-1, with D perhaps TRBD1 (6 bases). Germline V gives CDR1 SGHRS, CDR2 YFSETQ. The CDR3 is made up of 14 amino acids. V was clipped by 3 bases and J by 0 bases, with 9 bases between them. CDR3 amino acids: CASSWGHLNTEAFF. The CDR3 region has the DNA TGCGCCAGCAGCTGGGGACACCTGAACACTGAAGCTTTCTTT.

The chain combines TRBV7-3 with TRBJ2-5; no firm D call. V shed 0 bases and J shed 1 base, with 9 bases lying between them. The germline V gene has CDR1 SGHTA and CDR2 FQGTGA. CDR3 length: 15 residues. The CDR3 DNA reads TGTGCCAGCAGCTTAACGTTCAGTATCCAAGAGACCCAGTACTTC. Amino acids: CASSLTFSIQETQYF.

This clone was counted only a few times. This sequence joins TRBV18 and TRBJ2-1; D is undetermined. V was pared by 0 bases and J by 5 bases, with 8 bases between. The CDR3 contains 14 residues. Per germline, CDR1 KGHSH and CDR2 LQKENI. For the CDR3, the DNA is TGTGCCAGCTCACCACCGAAATGGGACAATGAGCAGTTCTTC. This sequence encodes CASSPPKWDNEQFF.

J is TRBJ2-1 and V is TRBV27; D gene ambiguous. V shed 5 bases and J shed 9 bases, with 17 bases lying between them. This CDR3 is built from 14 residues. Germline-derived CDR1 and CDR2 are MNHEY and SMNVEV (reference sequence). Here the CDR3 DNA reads TGTGCCAGCAGTCCCCCTAGACCGTTCAGTGAGCAGTTCTTC. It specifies CASSPPRPFSEQFF.

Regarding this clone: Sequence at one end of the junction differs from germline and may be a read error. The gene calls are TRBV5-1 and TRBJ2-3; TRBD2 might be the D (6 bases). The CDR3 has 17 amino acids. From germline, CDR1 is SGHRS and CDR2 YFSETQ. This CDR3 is CASSLGLRGTSTDTQYF. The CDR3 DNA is TGCGCCAGCAGTTTGGGGCTTCGGGGGACTAGCACAGATACGCAGTATTTT.

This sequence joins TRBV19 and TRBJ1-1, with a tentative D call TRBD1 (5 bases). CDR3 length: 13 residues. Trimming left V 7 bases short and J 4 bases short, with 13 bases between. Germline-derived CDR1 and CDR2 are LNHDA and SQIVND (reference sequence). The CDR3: CASTWRGSTEAFF. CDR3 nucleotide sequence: TGTGCCAGTACATGGAGGGGTAGCACTGAAGCTTTCTTT.

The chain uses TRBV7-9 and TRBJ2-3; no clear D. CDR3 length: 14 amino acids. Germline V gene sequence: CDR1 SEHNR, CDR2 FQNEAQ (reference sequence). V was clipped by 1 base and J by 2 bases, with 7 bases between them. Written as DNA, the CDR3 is TGTGCCAGCAGCTTAGTACAGCCCACAGATACGCAGTATTTT. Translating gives CASSLVQPTDTQYF.

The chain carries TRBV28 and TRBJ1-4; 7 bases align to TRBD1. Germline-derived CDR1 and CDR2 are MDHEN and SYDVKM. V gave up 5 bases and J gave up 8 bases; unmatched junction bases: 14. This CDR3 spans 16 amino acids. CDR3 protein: CASSPSQGSLGEKLFF. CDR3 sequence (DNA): TGTGCCAGCAGTCCCTCACAGGGGAGCCTGGGGGAAAAACTGTTTTTT.

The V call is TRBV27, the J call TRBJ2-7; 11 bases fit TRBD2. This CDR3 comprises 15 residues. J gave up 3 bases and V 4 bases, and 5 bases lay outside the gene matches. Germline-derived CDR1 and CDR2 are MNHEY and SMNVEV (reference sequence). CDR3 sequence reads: CASSSSGRIDYEQYF. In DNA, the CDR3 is TGTGCCAGCAGTTCTAGCGGGAGGATCGACTACGAGCAGTACTTC.